This TCR beta chain was found in a study of tumor-infiltrating lymphocytes in primary liver carcinoma. Comment on this clonotype: What it binds is unknown. An end of the junction does not agree with germline; a read error may underlie this.

Whole-study findings and limits: Tumor-adjacent and tumor-blood pairs shared a smaller degree of overlap than tumor region pairs. Blood's top-250-clone fraction was significantly lower than that of tumors (p = 0.039).

The input was roughly 0.5 ug total RNA; TCR beta cDNA was made from it with a constant-region primer. Three-round nested multiplex PCR performed with slightly modified ARM-PCR produced the TCR beta libraries. Each CDR3 protein gets one entry after TCRdb re-called the multiplex PCR reads with MiXCR. The sample lists 50,000 to 60,000 distinct CDR3 sequences, around 77% occurring once. Each 20-30 mg portion of unsorted bulk tissue served as the source for co-extraction of RNA and DNA. The sequence came from a man aged 40-50 years with primary liver carcinoma and hepatitis B virus infection. Input material: liver tumor tissue from sampling region 5. Subset of the sample: tumor region T5, tumor centre.

The CDR3 nucleotides read TGTGCCGGCAGTTCCCCCGGGACAGGCTACGAGCAGTATTTC. Encoded protein: CAGSSPGTGYEQYF. The rearrangement uses TRBV6-5 and TRBJ2-7; 8 nucleotides line up with TRBD1. The CDR3 consists of 14 residues. Germline lookup yields CDR1 MNHEY and CDR2 SVGAGI.